This T cell receptor (beta chain) was sequenced in a study of PD-L1 blockade in urothelial cancer. Study-level information: Patients commenced atezolizumab in about 2014, and it was given at 1,200 mg intravenously every 3 weeks.

Clones were read by immunoSEQ multiplex PCR, and TCRdb kept only the in-frame ones, dropping some. The top ten clones hold around 8.1% of a sample with more than 90,000 clones, approximately 82% of them seen once. Germline CDR1 and CDR2: SGDLS and YYNGEE. There are 16 residues in the CDR3. Losses at the gene ends were 0 bases for V and 1 base for J; bases not matched to a gene: 3. Time point indicated: peripheral blood 6 weeks after treatment start. Sequencing was performed on PBMCs, taken around atezolizumab (anti-PD-L1) treatment. The clonotype originates from a man in his 70s with urothelial cancer. V gene TRBV9 combines with J gene TRBJ2-7; 11 bases line up with TRBD2. The CDR3 region is CASSVAGTSGSYEQYF. The CDR3 DNA is TGTGCCAGCAGCGTAGCGGGGACTAGCGGATCCTACGAGCAGTACTTC.